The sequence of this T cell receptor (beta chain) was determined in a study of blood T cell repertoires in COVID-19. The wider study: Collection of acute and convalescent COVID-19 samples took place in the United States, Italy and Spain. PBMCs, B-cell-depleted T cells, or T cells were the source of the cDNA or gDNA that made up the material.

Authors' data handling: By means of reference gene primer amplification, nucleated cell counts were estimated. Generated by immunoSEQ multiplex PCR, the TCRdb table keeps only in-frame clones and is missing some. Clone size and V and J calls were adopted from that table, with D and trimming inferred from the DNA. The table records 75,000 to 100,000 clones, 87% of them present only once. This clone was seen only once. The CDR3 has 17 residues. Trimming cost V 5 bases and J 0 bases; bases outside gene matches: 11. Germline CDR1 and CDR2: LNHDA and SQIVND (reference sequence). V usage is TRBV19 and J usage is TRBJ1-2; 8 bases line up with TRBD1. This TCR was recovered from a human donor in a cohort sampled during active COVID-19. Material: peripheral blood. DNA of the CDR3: TGTGCCAGTAGTCCCCGGCGGGACAGGCGGCCTAACTATGGCTACACCTTC. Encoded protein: CASSPRRDRRPNYGYTF.